A single sample gave rise to the 29 T cell receptor beta chains below, sequenced in a study of T-cell reconstitution after alpha-beta-depleted transplantation in children. Unique molecular identifiers featured in how the TCRbeta library was prepared. TCRdb re-derived calls from the PCR reads in MiXCR, one entry per CDR3 protein. The repertoire holds just under 550,000 distinct CDR3 sequences, with about 18% as singletons. This specimen was PBMCs from the stem cell graft donor, taken from the stem cell graft. Source of these receptors: a human donor who donated a stem cell graft to a child with acute lymphoblastic leukemia.

This clonotype was observed a handful of times. The chain has TRBV7-2 and TRBJ2-1; 10 nucleotides match TRBD2. V was clipped by 4 bases and J by 6 bases; unmatched bases: 9. The germline V gene has CDR1 SGHTA and CDR2 FQGNSA. The CDR3 extends over 16 amino acids. The CDR3 region has the DNA TGTGCCAGCAGCTACCCCATAGCGGGAGGAAGCAATGAGCAGTTCTTC. This sequence encodes CASSYPIAGGSNEQFF.

This clonotype was detected only a few times. This sequence joins TRBV3-1 and TRBJ2-7, with D possibly being TRBD1 (5 bases). Germline values: CDR1 LGHDT, CDR2 YNNKEL (reference sequence). V was shortened by 0 bases and J by 3 bases, with 12 bases between the two germline ends. This CDR3 comprises 15 residues. DNA for the CDR3: TGTGCCAGCAGCCAAGATTGGGGTAGGGGCTACGAGCAGTACTTC. It is translated as CASSQDWGRGYEQYF.

J is TRBJ1-2 and V is TRBV30; TRBD1 matches 9 bases. The junction had 9 bases not matched to a gene; V was cut back by 2 bases and J by 8 bases. Germline assignment: CDR1 GTSNPN and CDR2 SVGIG (reference sequence). The CDR3 is 14 residues long. This chain's CDR3 is CAWSQTGGAGGYTF. The CDR3 nucleotides read TGTGCCTGGAGTCAAACAGGGGGCGCAGGAGGCTACACCTTC.

The chain employs TRBV5-1 and TRBJ2-1; the match to TRBD2 covers 11 bases. The CDR3 sequence is 17 residues long. The germline gives CDR1 SGHRS, CDR2 YFSETQ. The junction had 9 bases not matched to a gene; V was cut back by 1 base and J by 6 bases. The CDR3 nucleotides are TGCGCCAGCAGCTTGCCCCTGGTAGCGGGAGGGGGCAATGAGCAGTTCTTC. Translation gives CASSLPLVAGGGNEQFF.

This clonotype was recorded only once. The V gene is TRBV5-1, the J gene TRBJ2-1; the D gene is possibly TRBD2 (6 bases). The CDR3 is made up of 15 amino acids. In germline, CDR1 is SGHRS, CDR2 YFSETQ. Between the trimmed V and J ends, which lost 2 bases and 3 bases, there was a span of 12 bases. CDR3 sequence: CASSLTADYYNEQFF. The CDR3 DNA follows: TGCGCCAGCAGCTTAACAGCGGACTACTACAATGAGCAGTTCTTC.

The gene calls are TRBV5-1 and TRBJ1-1; 9 bases agree with TRBD1. CDR1 SGHRS and CDR2 YFSETQ come from the germline V gene. V lost 1 base to trimming and J lost 0 bases; unmatched junction nucleotides: 4. The CDR3 is made up of 16 amino acids. The CDR3 DNA sequence: TGCGCCAGCAGCTTGATGGGACAGGGAATGAACACTGAAGCTTTCTTT. The encoded protein is CASSLMGQGMNTEAFF.

This clonotype was seen more than once but under ten times. This rearrangement joins TRBV28 to TRBJ2-7; TRBD2 aligns across 7 bases. The V and J ends lost 9 bases and 3 bases, in that order; junction bases with no gene match: 8. Germline-derived CDR1 and CDR2 are MDHEN and SYDVKM. The CDR3 totals 13 residues. This CDR3 is CASLADDSYEQYF. The CDR3 bases are TGTGCCAGTCTAGCGGATGATAGCTACGAGCAGTACTTC.

The rearrangement uses TRBV6-2 or TRBV6-3 and TRBJ2-7, with no clear D. V dropped 8 bases and J dropped 1 base, with 21 bases sitting between them. This CDR3 has 16 amino acids. Germline V gene sequence: CDR1 MNHEY, CDR2 SVGEGT. The DNA of the CDR3 is TGTGCCAGCGCTCGAATTGGCAGGCCTGGTTCCTACGAGCAGTACTTC. Translated, it gives CASARIGRPGSYEQYF.

V and J are TRBV6-1 and TRBJ2-5, with D unclear. The CDR3 is made up of 15 amino acids. The V end was cut by 6 bases, the J end by 6 bases, with 20 bases between. The germline CDR1 and CDR2 sequences are MNHNS and SASEGT. CDR3 residues: CASSSYQVELQTQYF. The CDR3 DNA reads TGTGCCAGCAGCTCCTATCAGGTTGAGCTACAGACCCAGTACTTC.

This clonotype was seen a handful of times. This chain uses TRBV5-1 with TRBJ2-7; 7 bases map to TRBD2. Trimming removed 2 bases from V and 3 bases from J; junction bases left unmatched: 5. This CDR3 has 14 amino acids. The germline CDR1 and CDR2 sequences are SGHRS and YFSETQ. CDR3 amino acids: CASSFGLEFYEQYF. CDR3 DNA sequence: TGCGCCAGCAGCTTCGGACTAGAGTTCTACGAGCAGTACTTC.

The chain employs TRBV7-6 and TRBJ2-3; 9 bases match TRBD2. Germline trimming cut 2 bases from V and 6 bases from J; bases unmatched to any gene: 12. Germline V CDR1 and CDR2: SGHVS, FNYEAQ. The CDR3 spans 17 residues. The CDR3 spells CASSLFSSGEFTDTQYF. The CDR3 region has the DNA TGTGCCAGCAGCTTATTCTCTAGCGGGGAGTTTACCGATACGCAGTATTTT.

V is TRBV20-1 and J is TRBJ2-3; 9 bases are shared with TRBD2. Germline V gene data show CDR1 as DFQATT and CDR2 as SNEGSKA (reference sequence). The trim removed 2 bases at V and 8 bases at J, leaving 8 bases unmatched. The CDR3 has 14 residues. CDR3 sequence: CSARTGTSHVTQYF. The CDR3 nucleotides are TGCAGTGCTAGAACCGGGACTAGCCATGTTACGCAGTATTTT.

The chain is built from TRBV18 and TRBJ1-1; D is ambiguous. The CDR3 consists of 15 residues. V lost 3 bases to trimming and J lost 1 base, with 12 bases between them. CDR1 and CDR2 from the germline V gene are KGHSH and LQKENI. CDR3 DNA: TGTGCCAGCTCACCCAAAGATACATCGAACACTGAAGCTTTCTTT. Protein: CASSPKDTSNTEAFF. Drawing the rest from reference TRBV18 and TRBJ1-1, the complete variable domain is NAGVMQNPRHLVRRRGQEARLRCSPMKGHSHVYWYRQLPEEGLKFMVYLQKENIIDESGMPKERFSAEFPKEGPSILRIQQVVRGDSAAYFCASSPKDTSNTEAFFGQGTRLTVV.

V and J are TRBV20-1 and TRBJ2-7; D is unresolved. Trimming took 4 bases from V and 2 from J, leaving 6 bases between them. This CDR3 region has 11 residues. Germline CDR1 and CDR2: DFQATT and SNEGSKA (reference sequence). This CDR3 reads CSATEAYEQYF. Written as DNA, the CDR3 is TGCAGTGCTACCGAGGCCTACGAGCAGTACTTC.

The chain links TRBV4-1 to TRBJ1-5; perhaps TRBD1 as D (6 bases). This CDR3 has 16 residues. The V end lost 5 bases, the J end lost 4 bases, and 18 bases lay between the germline ends. Germline CDR1 reads MGHRA; CDR2 reads YSYEKL. The CDR3 loop is CASSELQGIRNQPQHF. Written as DNA, the CDR3 is TGCGCCAGCAGCGAACTACAGGGAATTAGGAATCAGCCCCAGCATTTT.

This chain joins TRBV4-2 and TRBJ2-6; 7 bases are shared with TRBD1. There are 17 residues in the CDR3. The V gene end was trimmed by 4 bases and the J gene end by 0 bases; junction bases not matched to a gene: 6. Germline-derived CDR1 and CDR2 are LGHNA and YNFKEQ. The CDR3 sequence: CASSPGTVCSGANVLTF. The CDR3 region has the DNA TGTGCCAGCAGCCCTGGGACAGTCTGCTCTGGGGCCAACGTCCTGACTTTC.

V is TRBV5-1 and J is TRBJ1-1; D gene unclear. Trimming pared 0 bases from V and 0 bases from J, leaving 9 bases between. Per germline, CDR1 SGHRS and CDR2 YFSETQ. This CDR3 has 15 residues. The CDR3 sequence is CASSLAGLLNTEAFF. The CDR3 coding sequence is TGCGCCAGCAGCTTGGCCGGGCTGCTGAACACTGAAGCTTTCTTT.

In this sample, this clonotype turned up a few times. The rearrangement joins TRBV2 to TRBJ1-2; D perhaps matches TRBD1 (6 bases). Germline CDR1 SNHLY, CDR2 FYNNEI. Deletions cut 5 bases from V and 4 bases from J, with 17 bases between. CDR3 length: 15 residues. CDR3 coding DNA: TGTGCCAGCAGTCCAACCCCGGACAGAGGCTATGGCTACACCTTC. Translation: CASSPTPDRGYGYTF. The full variable domain, its missing parts supplied by reference TRBV2 and TRBJ1-2, is EPEVTQTPSHQVTQMGQEVILRCVPISNHLYFYWYRQILGQKVEFLVSFYNNEISEKSEIFDDQFSVERPDGSNFTLKIRSTKLEDSAMYFCASSPTPDRGYGYTFGSGTRLTVV.

The chain carries TRBV15 and TRBJ2-1; 9 positions match TRBD2. Looked up from germline, CDR1 is LNHNV and CDR2 is YYDKDF (reference sequence). This CDR3 spans 16 amino acids. J gave up 10 bases and V 0 bases, and 10 bases lay outside the gene matches. The CDR3 sequence: CATSRDRLAGVGEQFF. In nucleotides, the CDR3 is TGTGCCACCAGCAGAGATCGCTTAGCGGGAGTAGGCGAGCAGTTCTTC.

This clonotype occurred a few times. This chain connects TRBV2 to TRBJ1-1, with D perhaps matching TRBD1 (5 bases). The length of the CDR3 is 12 residues. V was cut by 2 bases and J by 8 bases, with 9 bases left in between. From germline, CDR1 is SNHLY and CDR2 FYNNEI. CDR3 sequence: CASSERGREAFF. The CDR3 DNA reads TGTGCCAGCAGTGAAAGGGGCCGGGAAGCTTTCTTT. Using reference TRBV2 and TRBJ1-1 for the parts outside the CDR3, the full variable domain is EPEVTQTPSHQVTQMGQEVILRCVPISNHLYFYWYRQILGQKVEFLVSFYNNEISEKSEIFDDQFSVERPDGSNFTLKIRSTKLEDSAMYFCASSERGREAFFGQGTRLTVV.

This clonotype has a handful of counts. This chain uses TRBV2 with TRBJ2-1, with D perhaps matching TRBD2 (6 bases). The length of the CDR3 is 13 residues. The germline gives CDR1 SNHLY, CDR2 FYNNEI. The V gene lost 8 bases and the J gene lost 7 bases, with 15 bases spanning the gap. CDR3 nucleotides: TGTGCCAGCGGCAGGGCGGGGAGGAATGAGCAGTTCTTC. This translates into CASGRAGRNEQFF.

In its sample, this clonotype was seen a few times. The chain couples TRBV20-1 to TRBJ1-5, with D perhaps TRBD1 (6 bases). Per germline, CDR1 DFQATT and CDR2 SNEGSKA (reference sequence). This CDR3 is built from 15 residues. The V and J ends lost 6 bases and 5 bases respectively, with 20 bases between them. DNA for the CDR3: TGCAGTGCGCGCCCACAGGGTGTTCGAGATCAGCCCCAGCATTTT. Amino acid sequence: CSARPQGVRDQPQHF.

This clonotype was counted at least ten times. The chain carries TRBV27 and TRBJ2-1, with D hard to call. Trimming took off 1 base at V and 6 bases at J, with 7 bases between the two ends. CDR3 length: 13 amino acids. In germline, CDR1 is MNHEY, CDR2 SMNVEV (reference sequence). This CDR3 reads CASSLYRSNEQFF. CDR3 DNA: TGTGCCAGCAGTTTATACAGATCCAATGAGCAGTTCTTC.

The chain is built from TRBV24-1 and TRBJ2-1; TRBD1 aligns across 8 bases. This CDR3 has 14 amino acids. Losses at the gene ends were 3 bases for V and 9 bases for J; bases not matched to a gene: 6. Germline V gene sequence: CDR1 KGHDR, CDR2 SFDVKD. This chain's CDR3 is CATSDTKQGGEQFF. The DNA for the CDR3 is TGTGCCACCAGTGATACAAAACAGGGGGGTGAGCAGTTCTTC.

V gene TRBV12-3 or TRBV12-4 combines with J gene TRBJ2-1; 10 bases are a match to TRBD1. J gave up 5 bases and V 5 bases, and 9 bases lay outside the gene matches. The CDR3 has 16 residues. The CDR3 loop is CASSLTGTGVHNEQFF. CDR3 nucleotides: TGTGCCAGCAGTCTAACCGGGACAGGGGTCCACAATGAGCAGTTCTTC.

V and J are TRBV5-1 and TRBJ1-1; no reliable D call. Germline loops: CDR1 SGHRS, CDR2 YFSETQ. The CDR3 runs to 18 residues. Trimming stripped 0 bases from V and 1 base from J, with 19 bases between. The CDR3 here is CASSLGNKGGFRNTEAFF. DNA of the CDR3: TGCGCCAGCAGCTTGGGTAACAAGGGCGGTTTTCGGAACACTGAAGCTTTCTTT.

The CDR3 region has the DNA TGCGCCAGCAGCCCGGCGGGGGCGGGCACTGAAGCTTTCTTT. This encodes CASSPAGAGTEAFF. The V call is TRBV5-1, the J call TRBJ1-1, with D perhaps TRBD1 (6 bases). The CDR3 spans 14 residues. The V gene's germline CDR1 is SGHRS and CDR2 YFSETQ. Trimming pared 4 bases from V and 4 bases from J, leaving 14 bases between.

This clonotype was counted between two and nine times. The V gene is TRBV7-8, the J gene TRBJ2-1; 7 nucleotides agree with TRBD1. Losses at the gene ends were 4 bases for V and 4 bases for J; bases not matched to a gene: 4. The CDR3 extends over 14 amino acids. Germline lookup yields CDR1 SGHVS and CDR2 FQNEAQ. The CDR3 DNA sequence: TGTGCCAGCAGCTGGGGACAGAAGTACAATGAGCAGTTCTTC. It translates to CASSWGQKYNEQFF.

This clonotype was seen only a few times. The genes are TRBV5-1 and TRBJ1-2, with D perhaps matching TRBD1 (6 bases). The CDR3 is 16 amino acids. The V end was cut by 3 bases, the J end by 4 bases, with 19 bases between. Germline assignment: CDR1 SGHRS and CDR2 YFSETQ. CDR3 amino acids: CASSSHREGLLYGYTF. DNA for the CDR3: TGCGCCAGCAGCTCTCACAGGGAAGGTCTCCTCTATGGCTACACCTTC.